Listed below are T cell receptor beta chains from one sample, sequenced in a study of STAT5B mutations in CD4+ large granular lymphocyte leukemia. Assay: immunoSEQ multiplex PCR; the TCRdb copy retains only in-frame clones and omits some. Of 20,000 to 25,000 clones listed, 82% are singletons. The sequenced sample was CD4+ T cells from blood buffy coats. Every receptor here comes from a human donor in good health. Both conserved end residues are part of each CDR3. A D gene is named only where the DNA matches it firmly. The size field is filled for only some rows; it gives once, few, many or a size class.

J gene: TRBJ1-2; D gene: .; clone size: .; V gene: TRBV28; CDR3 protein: CASGPLVGGYTF; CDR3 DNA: TGTGCCAGCGGACCATTGGTCGGGGGCTACACCTTC
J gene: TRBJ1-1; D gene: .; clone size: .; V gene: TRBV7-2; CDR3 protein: CASSFGGGQAFF; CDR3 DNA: TGTGCCAGCAGCTTTGGGGGAGGGCAAGCTTTCTTT
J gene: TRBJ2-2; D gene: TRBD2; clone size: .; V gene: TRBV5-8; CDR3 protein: CASSLPGLAVTGELFF; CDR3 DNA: TGTGCCAGCAGCTTACCGGGACTAGCTGTTACCGGGGAGCTGTTTTTT
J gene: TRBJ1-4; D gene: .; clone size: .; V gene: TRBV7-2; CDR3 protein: CASSLAQGEKLFF; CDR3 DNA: TGTGCCAGCAGCTTAGCGCAGGGTGAAAAACTGTTTTTT
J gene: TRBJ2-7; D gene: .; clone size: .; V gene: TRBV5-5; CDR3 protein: CASSTAYEQYF; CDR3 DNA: TGTGCCAGCAGCACTGCCTACGAGCAGTACTTC
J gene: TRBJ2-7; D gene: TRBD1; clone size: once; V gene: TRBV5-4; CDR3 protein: CASSLDRGNEQYF; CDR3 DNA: TGTGCCAGCAGCTTGGACAGGGGTAACGAGCAGTACTTC
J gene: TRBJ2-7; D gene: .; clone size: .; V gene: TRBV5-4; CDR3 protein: CASSPRSNYEQYF; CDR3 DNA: TGTGCCAGCAGCCCCCGTTCGAATTACGAGCAGTACTTC
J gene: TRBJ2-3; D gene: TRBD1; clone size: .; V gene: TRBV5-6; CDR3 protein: CASSLAVGDRGAAQQYF; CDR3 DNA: TGTGCCAGCAGCTTGGCGGTAGGGGACAGGGGGGCCGCGCAGCAGTATTTT
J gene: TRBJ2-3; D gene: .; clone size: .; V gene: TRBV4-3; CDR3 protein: CASSRRIGVGGDTQYF; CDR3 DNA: TGCGCCAGCAGCCGCCGGATCGGGGTCGGGGGAGATACGCAGTATTTT
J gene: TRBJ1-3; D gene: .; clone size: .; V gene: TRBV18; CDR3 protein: CATTTGDGNTIYF; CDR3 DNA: TGTGCCACCACCACAGGAGACGGAAACACCATATATTTT
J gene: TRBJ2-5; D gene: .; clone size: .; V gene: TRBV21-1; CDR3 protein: CASSENRIFKQYF; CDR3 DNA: TGTGCCAGCAGCGAAAACAGGATATTTAAGCAGTACTTC
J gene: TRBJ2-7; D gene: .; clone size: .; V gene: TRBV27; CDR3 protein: CASSLGPPYEQYF; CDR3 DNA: TGTGCCAGCAGTTTGGGTCCACCTTACGAGCAGTACTTC
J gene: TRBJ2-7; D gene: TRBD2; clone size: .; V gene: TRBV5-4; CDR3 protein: CASSRLPGGEQYF; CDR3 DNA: TGTGCCAGCAGCCGCCTGCCGGGGGGCGAGCAGTACTTC
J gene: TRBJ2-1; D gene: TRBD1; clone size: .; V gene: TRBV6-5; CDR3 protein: CASRKGQGYEQFF; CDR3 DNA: TGTGCCAGCAGAAAGGGACAGGGCTATGAGCAGTTCTTC
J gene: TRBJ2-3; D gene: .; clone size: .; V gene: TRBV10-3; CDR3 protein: CAISRDSQGTQCF; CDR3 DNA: TGTGCCATCAGTAGGGACTCGCAGGGCACGCAGTGTTTT
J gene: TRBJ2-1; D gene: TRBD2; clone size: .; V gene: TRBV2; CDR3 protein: CASASGLSYNEQFF; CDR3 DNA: TGTGCCTCGGCTAGCGGATTGTCCTACAATGAGCAGTTCTTC
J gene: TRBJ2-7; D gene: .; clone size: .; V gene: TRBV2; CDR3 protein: CASSSVGVAPYEQYF; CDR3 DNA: TGTGCCAGCAGCTCGGTCGGAGTAGCTCCCTACGAGCAGTACTTC
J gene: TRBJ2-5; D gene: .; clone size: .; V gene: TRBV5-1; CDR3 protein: CASNPAGGYQETQYF; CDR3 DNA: TGCGCCAGCAACCCGGCTGGGGGGTACCAAGAGACCCAGTACTTC
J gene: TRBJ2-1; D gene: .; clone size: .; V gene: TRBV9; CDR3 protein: CASSKSDYNEQFF; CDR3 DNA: TGTGCCAGCAGCAAAAGCGACTACAATGAGCAGTTCTTC
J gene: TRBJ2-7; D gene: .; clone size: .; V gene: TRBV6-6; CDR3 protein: CASSSTGGALYEQYF; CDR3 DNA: TGTGCCAGCAGTTCCACCGGGGGTGCTTTGTACGAGCAGTACTTC
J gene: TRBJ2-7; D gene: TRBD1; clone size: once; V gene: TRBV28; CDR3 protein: CASRTGGVDEQYF; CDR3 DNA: TGTGCCAGCAGGACAGGGGGCGTGGACGAGCAGTACTTC
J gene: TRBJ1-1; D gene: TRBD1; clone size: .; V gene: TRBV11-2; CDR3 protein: CASGTGGVTEAFF; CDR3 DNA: TGTGCCAGCGGGACAGGGGGCGTCACTGAAGCTTTCTTT
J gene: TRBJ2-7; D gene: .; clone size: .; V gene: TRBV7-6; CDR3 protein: CASSLGALYEQYF; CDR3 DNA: TGTGCCAGCAGCTTAGGGGCCCTCTACGAGCAGTACTTC
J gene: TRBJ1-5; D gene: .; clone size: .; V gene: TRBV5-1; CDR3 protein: CASSLEGTNQPQHF; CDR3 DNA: TGCGCCAGCAGCTTGGAAGGTACCAATCAGCCCCAGCATTTT
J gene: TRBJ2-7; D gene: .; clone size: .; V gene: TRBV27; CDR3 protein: CASGWGGADGEQYF; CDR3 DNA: TGTGCCAGTGGGTGGGGGGGCGCTGATGGCGAGCAGTACTTC
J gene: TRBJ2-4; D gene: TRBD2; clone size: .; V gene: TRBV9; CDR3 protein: CASSPTSGGPPSYF; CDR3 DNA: TGTGCCAGCAGTCCTACTAGCGGGGGGCCGCCAAGCTACTTC
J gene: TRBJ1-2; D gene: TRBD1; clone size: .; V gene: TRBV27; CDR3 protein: CASSLYSGPRTGGIGYGYTF; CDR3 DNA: TGTGCCAGCAGTTTATATTCGGGTCCCCGGACAGGGGGCATCGGCTATGGCTACACCTTC
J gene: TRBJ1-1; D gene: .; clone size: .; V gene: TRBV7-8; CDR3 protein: CASIRNMNTEAFF; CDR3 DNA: TGTGCCAGCATTAGGAATATGAACACTGAAGCTTTCTTT
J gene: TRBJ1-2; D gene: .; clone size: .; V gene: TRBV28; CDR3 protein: CASSTVTGLNGYTF; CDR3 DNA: TGTGCCAGCAGTACCGTGACAGGTCTGAATGGCTACACCTTC
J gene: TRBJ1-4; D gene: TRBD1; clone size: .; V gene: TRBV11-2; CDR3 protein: CASSFPGTGPEKLFF; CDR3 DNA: TGTGCCAGCAGCTTTCCTGGGACAGGACCCGAAAAACTGTTTTTT
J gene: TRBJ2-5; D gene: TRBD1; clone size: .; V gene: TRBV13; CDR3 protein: CASTLGGTGGVETQYF; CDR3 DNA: TGTGCCAGCACCCTAGGTGGGACAGGGGGCGTGGAGACCCAGTACTTC
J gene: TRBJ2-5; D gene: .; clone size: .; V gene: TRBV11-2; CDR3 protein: CASSFWDTPRGETQYF; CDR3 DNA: TGTGCCAGCAGCTTTTGGGACACCCCGAGGGGAGAGACCCAGTACTTC
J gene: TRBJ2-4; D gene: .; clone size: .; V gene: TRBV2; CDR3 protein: CASSDKGLGDNIQYF; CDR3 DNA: TGTGCCAGCAGTGATAAGGGTTTGGGAGATAACATTCAGTACTTC
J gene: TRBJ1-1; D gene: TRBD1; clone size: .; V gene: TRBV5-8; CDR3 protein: CASSLMGQGAEAFF; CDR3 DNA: TGTGCCAGCAGCTTGATGGGACAGGGGGCTGAAGCTTTCTTT
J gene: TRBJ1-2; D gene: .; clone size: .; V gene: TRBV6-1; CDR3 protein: CASSEVRVYYGYTF; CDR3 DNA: TGTGCCAGCAGTGAAGTCAGGGTGTACTATGGCTACACCTTC
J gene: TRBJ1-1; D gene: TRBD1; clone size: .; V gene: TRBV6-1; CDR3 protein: CASSKQGGGNTEAFF; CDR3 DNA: TGTGCCAGCAGCAAACAGGGGGGAGGGAACACTGAAGCTTTCTTT
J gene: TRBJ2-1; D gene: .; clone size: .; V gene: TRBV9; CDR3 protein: CASSVDGYNEQFF; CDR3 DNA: TGTGCCAGCAGCGTAGACGGCTACAATGAGCAGTTCTTC
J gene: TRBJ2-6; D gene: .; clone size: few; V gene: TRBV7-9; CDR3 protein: CASSSPPAGYGANVLTF; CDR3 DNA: TGTGCCAGCAGCTCCCCCCCGGCAGGGTATGGGGCCAACGTCCTGACTTTC
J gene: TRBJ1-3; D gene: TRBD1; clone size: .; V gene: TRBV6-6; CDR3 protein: CASSYSGSGGGNTIYF; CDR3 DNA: TGTGCCAGCAGTTACTCGGGTTCAGGGGGTGGAAACACCATATATTTT
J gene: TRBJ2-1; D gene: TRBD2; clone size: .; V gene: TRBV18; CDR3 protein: CASSLLHSAGRSYNEQFF; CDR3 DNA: TGTGCCAGCTCACTCCTACACTCAGCGGGACGCTCCTACAATGAGCAGTTCTTC
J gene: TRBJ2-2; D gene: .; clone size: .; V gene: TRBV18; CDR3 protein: CASSKSRFANTGELFF; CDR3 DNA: TGTGCCAGCTCTAAATCCAGGTTCGCGAACACCGGGGAGCTGTTTTTT
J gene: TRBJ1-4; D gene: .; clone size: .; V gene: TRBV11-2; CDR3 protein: CASSLVGGATNEKLFF; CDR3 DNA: TGTGCCAGCAGCTTAGTTGGAGGGGCCACTAATGAAAAACTGTTTTTT
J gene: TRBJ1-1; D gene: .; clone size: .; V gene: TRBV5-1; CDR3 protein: CASSYRVDTEAFF; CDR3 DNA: TGCGCCAGCAGCTACAGGGTAGACACTGAAGCTTTCTTT
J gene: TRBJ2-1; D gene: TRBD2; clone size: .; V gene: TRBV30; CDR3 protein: CAWSRGHSGTPNNEQFF; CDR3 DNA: TGTGCCTGGAGTCGGGGCCATAGCGGGACCCCCAACAATGAGCAGTTCTTC
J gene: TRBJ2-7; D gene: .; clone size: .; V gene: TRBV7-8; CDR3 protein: CASSFSWYDEQYF; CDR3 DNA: TGTGCCAGCAGCTTTAGCTGGTACGACGAGCAGTACTTC
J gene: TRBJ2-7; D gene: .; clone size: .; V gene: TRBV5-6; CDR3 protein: CASSLRANEQYF; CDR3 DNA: TGTGCCAGCAGCTTGCGGGCTAACGAGCAGTACTTC
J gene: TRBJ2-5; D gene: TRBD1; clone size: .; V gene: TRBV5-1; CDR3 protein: CASSFGQGAGETQYF; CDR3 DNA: TGCGCCAGCAGCTTCGGACAGGGGGCGGGAGAGACCCAGTACTTC
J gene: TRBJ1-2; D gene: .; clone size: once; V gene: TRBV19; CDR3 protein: CASSAQGTNYGYTF; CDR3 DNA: TGTGCCAGTAGTGCCCAGGGTACTAACTATGGCTACACCTTC
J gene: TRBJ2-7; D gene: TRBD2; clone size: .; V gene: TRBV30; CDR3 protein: CAWSVLAGGTYEQYF; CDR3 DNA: TGTGCCTGGAGTGTACTAGCGGGAGGCACCTACGAGCAGTACTTC
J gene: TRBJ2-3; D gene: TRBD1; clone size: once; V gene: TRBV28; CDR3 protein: CASSLTDRAVSTDTQYF; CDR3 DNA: TGTGCCAGCAGTCTCACGGACAGGGCGGTAAGCACAGATACGCAGTATTTT
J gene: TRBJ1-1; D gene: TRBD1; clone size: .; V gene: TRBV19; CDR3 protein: CASNDAPGGEAFF; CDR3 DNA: TGTGCCAGTAACGACGCCCCAGGGGGCGAAGCTTTCTTT
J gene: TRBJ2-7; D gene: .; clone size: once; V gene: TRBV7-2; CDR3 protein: CASSPGTPYSYEQYF; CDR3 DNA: TGTGCCAGCAGCCCCGGGACGCCGTACTCCTACGAGCAGTACTTC
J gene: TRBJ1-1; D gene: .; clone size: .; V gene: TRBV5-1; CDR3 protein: CASSLGTANTEAFF; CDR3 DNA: TGCGCCAGCAGCTTGGGGACAGCCAACACTGAAGCTTTCTTT